These T cell receptor beta chains were read from a single sample in a study of OX40 agonist ivuxolimab in advanced cancers. TCRdb's table, derived via immunoSEQ multiplex PCR, lists solely in-frame clones and lacks some. The sample holds about 36,000 clones, around 77% seen once. This sample comprised CD4+ or CD8+ T cells sorted from blood, obtained in a trial of the OX40 agonist ivuxolimab. The receptors here all came from an adult with an advanced solid tumor such as melanoma, head and neck, liver or kidney cancer. Both conserved end residues are part of each CDR3. A D gene is named only where the DNA matches it firmly. The listing skips clone size in some rows; elsewhere it reads once, few, many or a size class.

d_call,clone_size,v_call,j_call,cdr3_aa,cdr3_nt
TRBD2,few,TRBV7-2,TRBJ2-7,CASSLATSGSYEQYF,TGTGCCAGCAGCTTAGCGACTAGCGGGAGCTACGAGCAGTACTTC
TRBD2,NA,TRBV9,TRBJ2-2,CASSESGGLGGELFF,TGTGCCAGCAGCGAAAGCGGGGGGCTGGGCGGGGAGCTGTTTTTT
NA,NA,TRBV5-1,TRBJ2-7,CASSVDSYEQYF,TGCGCCAGCAGCGTTGACTCTTACGAGCAGTACTTC
TRBD2,NA,TRBV7-2,TRBJ2-5,CASSLAGLAGGQETQYF,TGTGCCAGCAGCTTAGCGGGACTAGCGGGGGGGCAGGAGACCCAGTACTTC
NA,NA,TRBV6-9,TRBJ1-1,CASSYLDTEYEAFF,TGTGCCAGCAGTTATTTGGACACAGAGTATGAAGCTTTCTTT
NA,NA,TRBV4-3,TRBJ2-7,CASSQSRQSYEQYF,TGCGCCAGCAGCCAATCCAGACAGAGCTACGAGCAGTACTTC
TRBD1,NA,TRBV29-1,TRBJ2-1,CSVEGGQGLDYNEQFF,TGCAGCGTTGAAGGTGGACAGGGTTTAGACTACAATGAGCAGTTCTTC
TRBD1,NA,TRBV28,TRBJ2-3,CASSSLTGQNTDTQYF,TGTGCCAGCAGTTCCCTCACGGGACAGAACACAGATACGCAGTATTTT
NA,NA,TRBV4-1,TRBJ1-2,CARPAGAPFNYGYTF,TGCGCCAGGCCCGCAGGAGCCCCTTTTAACTATGGCTACACCTTC
NA,once,TRBV4-1,TRBJ2-7,CASSQDGPLGGEQYF,TGCGCCAGCAGCCAAGATGGCCCTTTAGGAGGCGAGCAGTACTTC
NA,NA,TRBV7-9,TRBJ1-1,CASSPHPRQEHEAFF,TGTGCCAGCAGCCCGCACCCCCGACAGGAACATGAAGCTTTCTTT
NA,NA,TRBV28,TRBJ2-1,CASTAAELSYNEQFF,TGTGCCAGCACCGCAGCGGAGCTCTCCTACAATGAGCAGTTCTTC
NA,NA,TRBV9,TRBJ2-5,CASSVGPSGQETQYF,TGTGCCAGCAGCGTAGGCCCCTCAGGTCAAGAGACCCAGTACTTC
NA,few,TRBV6-5,TRBJ1-2,CASSYSGGAGYGYTF,TGTGCCAGCAGTTACTCCGGGGGGGCAGGCTATGGCTACACCTTC
NA,few,TRBV27,TRBJ2-1,CASSTIAKKQFF,TGTGCCAGCAGCACTATAGCCAAAAAGCAGTTCTTC
TRBD1,NA,TRBV25-1,TRBJ2-1,CASSVGTAQFF,TGTGCCAGCAGTGTCGGGACAGCGCAGTTCTTC
NA,NA,TRBV4-1,TRBJ1-2,CASSQGTVTNYGYTF,TGCGCCAGCAGCCAAGGGACAGTCACTAACTATGGCTACACCTTC
TRBD1,once,TRBV6-5,TRBJ2-7,CASSSMGQLYEQYF,TGTGCCAGCAGTTCAATGGGACAGCTCTACGAGCAGTACTTC
TRBD2,NA,TRBV27,TRBJ2-5,CASSPSGPRDQYF,TGTGCCAGCAGCCCTAGCGGGCCCAGGGACCAGTACTTC
NA,NA,TRBV10-3,TRBJ1-1,CAISESGSLATEAFF,TGTGCCATCAGTGAGTCCGGGTCACTGGCCACTGAAGCTTTCTTT
NA,NA,TRBV7-9,TRBJ2-1,CASSSEDRNEQFF,TGTGCCAGCAGCTCCGAGGACCGGAATGAGCAGTTCTTC
TRBD2,NA,TRBV11-2,TRBJ2-2,CATASLAGVTGELFF,TGTGCCACGGCCTCCCTAGCGGGGGTGACCGGGGAGCTGTTTTTT
NA,NA,TRBV4-3,TRBJ2-7,CASSQDLAYEQYF,TGCGCCAGCAGCCAAGACCTGGCCTACGAGCAGTACTTC
NA,NA,TRBV15,TRBJ1-1,CATSRTGTPNTEAFF,TGTGCCACCAGCAGAACCGGGACACCGAACACTGAAGCTTTCTTT
TRBD2,NA,TRBV9,TRBJ2-3,CASSLAGGSPDTQYF,TGTGCCAGCAGCTTAGCGGGGGGGAGCCCAGATACGCAGTATTTT
TRBD1,once,TRBV27,TRBJ2-7,CASSPTGQGYNEQYF,TGTGCCAGCAGTCCGACGGGACAGGGGTACAACGAGCAGTACTTC
NA,few,TRBV4-1,TRBJ1-1,CASSQVSSSFTEAFF,TGCGCCAGCAGCCAAGTCAGCAGCAGCTTCACTGAAGCTTTCTTT
TRBD1,NA,TRBV28,TRBJ1-1,CASSWLPSLGRGLENTEAFF,TGTGCCAGCAGTTGGCTCCCCTCTTTAGGTAGGGGGCTTGAGAACACTGAAGCTTTCTTT
NA,NA,TRBV28,TRBJ2-1,CASSFLLGAHNEQFF,TGTGCCAGCAGTTTCCTTTTGGGAGCCCACAATGAGCAGTTCTTC
NA,NA,TRBV4-1,TRBJ1-3,CASSQEKGLGNTIYF,TGCGCCAGCAGCCAAGAAAAGGGCCTCGGAAACACCATATATTTT
TRBD1,once,TRBV19,TRBJ1-2,CASSGGQGPDYGYTF,TGTGCCAGTAGCGGAGGACAGGGGCCTGACTATGGCTACACCTTC
NA,NA,TRBV28,TRBJ1-2,CASSLGTGYGYTF,TGTGCCAGCAGTTTAGGAACCGGCTATGGCTACACCTTC
NA,NA,TRBV6-6,TRBJ2-1,CASSYTGDSREQFF,TGTGCCAGCAGTTACACCGGGGATAGCCGTGAGCAGTTCTTC
TRBD2,NA,TRBV4-3,TRBJ2-3,CASSPSLAGVADTQYF,TGCGCCAGCAGCCCCTCACTAGCGGGGGTTGCAGATACGCAGTATTTT
TRBD1,NA,TRBV7-8,TRBJ2-7,CASSLWGQVSYEQYF,TGTGCCAGCAGCTTATGGGGACAGGTCTCCTACGAGCAGTACTTC
TRBD1,NA,TRBV5-6,TRBJ2-7,CASSLGGQGAYEQYF,TGTGCCAGCAGCTTGGGAGGACAGGGGGCCTACGAGCAGTACTTC
NA,NA,TRBV5-6,TRBJ2-5,CASSLGVQTQYF,TGTGCCAGCAGCTTGGGAGTTCAGACCCAGTACTTC
TRBD1,NA,TRBV9,TRBJ1-2,CASTGTAYGYTF,TGTGCCAGCACCGGGACAGCCTATGGCTACACCTTC
NA,medium-sized,TRBV28,TRBJ1-2,CASSFEFRSGYTF,TGTGCCAGCAGTTTTGAGTTCAGAAGCGGCTACACCTTC
NA,NA,TRBV5-4,TRBJ1-2,CASTLLSGPQGGVVGYTF,TGTGCCAGCACCCTCCTATCCGGGCCCCAGGGCGGGGTGGTTGGCTACACCTTC
NA,NA,TRBV27,TRBJ1-3,CASSLSRGGNTIYF,TGTGCCAGCAGTCTCTCAAGAGGAGGAAACACCATATATTTT
NA,NA,TRBV25-1,TRBJ2-3,CASSDSTGVYWGTDTQYF,TGTGCCAGCAGTGATAGTACGGGGGTATACTGGGGCACAGATACGCAGTATTTT
NA,NA,TRBV4-2,TRBJ1-3,CASSQDQQGEHSGNTIYF,TGTGCCAGCAGCCAAGATCAACAGGGTGAACACTCTGGAAACACCATATATTTT
NA,NA,TRBV30,TRBJ1-1,CAWSQGDAEAFF,TGTGCCTGGAGCCAGGGCGACGCTGAAGCTTTCTTT
NA,NA,TRBV5-1,TRBJ1-1,CASSQGQLNTEAFF,TGCGCCAGCAGCCAAGGACAGCTGAACACTGAAGCTTTCTTT
NA,NA,TRBV19,TRBJ1-1,CASSIIGGGTEAFF,TGTGCCAGTAGTATAATTGGGGGTGGCACTGAAGCTTTCTTT
NA,NA,TRBV11-2,TRBJ2-7,CASSSDDYSYEQYF,TGTGCCAGCAGCTCCGATGACTACTCCTACGAGCAGTACTTC
NA,NA,TRBV14,TRBJ2-1,CASSQDWENGDEQFF,TGTGCCAGCAGTCAGGACTGGGAGAACGGCGATGAGCAGTTCTTC
TRBD2,NA,TRBV28,TRBJ2-3,CASSSLMIGTSGTSTDTQYF,TGTGCCAGCAGTTCACTCATGATAGGGACTAGCGGGACTAGCACAGATACGCAGTATTTT
TRBD1,NA,TRBV29-1,TRBJ2-2,CSVEDSHRGGELFF,TGCAGCGTTGAAGACTCACACAGGGGCGGGGAGCTGTTTTTT
TRBD1,NA,TRBV7-9,TRBJ2-7,CASSPQGNSYEQYF,TGTGCCAGCAGCCCACAGGGGAACTCCTACGAGCAGTACTTC
TRBD1,NA,TRBV11-3,TRBJ2-3,CASSSRDSSTDTQYF,TGTGCCAGCAGCTCCCGGGACAGTAGCACAGATACGCAGTATTTT
TRBD2,NA,TRBV7-3,TRBJ2-5,CASSQLGGGARETQYF,TGTGCCAGCAGCCAACTTGGCGGGGGGGCCCGGGAGACCCAGTACTTC
NA,NA,TRBV9,TRBJ2-1,CASSDQGSSYNEQFF,TGTGCCAGCAGTGACCAGGGGTCCTCCTACAATGAGCAGTTCTTC
TRBD1,NA,TRBV4-1,TRBJ1-1,CASSQDLPGQGWFGMNTEAFF,TGCGCCAGCAGCCAAGATCTCCCGGGACAGGGATGGTTTGGTATGAACACTGAAGCTTTCTTT
NA,NA,TRBV7-2,TRBJ1-2,CASSLHPGDPRGYTF,TGTGCCAGCAGCTTACACCCCGGGGACCCGCGTGGCTACACCTTC
TRBD1,NA,TRBV7-2,TRBJ1-4,CASSPGQGARFEKLFF,TGTGCCAGCAGTCCGGGACAGGGGGCGCGTTTTGAAAAACTGTTTTTT